A single sample is the source of the 11 T cell receptor beta chains below, sequenced in a study of T cells in narcolepsy. Method: immunoSEQ multiplex PCR; TCRdb's copy keeps in-frame clones and lacks some. The sample consists of 30,000 to 35,000 clones, roughly 87% of them appearing once. The sample comprised CD45RA- memory CD4+ T cells from PBMCs. These receptors came from a human donor with narcolepsy.

A remark on this clone: Additional DNA sequences in this sample encode the identical CDR3. V and J are TRBV19 and TRBJ2-7, with D possibly matching TRBD2 (6 bases). V lost 4 bases and J lost 0, with 7 bases in between. The germline V gene has CDR1 LNHDA and CDR2 SQIVND (reference sequence). The CDR3 sequence is 13 residues long. The CDR3 protein is CASSRGDSYEQYF. The CDR3 nucleotides are TGTGCCAGTAGTAGGGGGGACTCCTACGAGCAGTACTTC.

V usage is TRBV9 and J usage is TRBJ2-2; D not certain. V lost 2 bases to trimming and J lost 7 bases, with 9 bases between them. The germline V gene has CDR1 SGDLS and CDR2 YYNGEE. This CDR3 comprises 13 residues. The CDR3 is CASSVVAGGELFF. The CDR3, as DNA: TGTGCCAGCAGCGTGGTAGCTGGCGGGGAGCTGTTTTTT.

This chain joins TRBV28 and TRBJ1-2; D ambiguous. Trimming took off 6 bases at V and 5 bases at J, with 13 bases between the two ends. The CDR3 has 13 residues. Germline values: CDR1 MDHEN, CDR2 SYDVKM. The CDR3 here is CASSSPGSYGYTF. The CDR3 DNA is TGTGCCAGCAGCTCTCCGGGTTCGTATGGCTACACCTTC.

The chain is built from TRBV7-9 and TRBJ2-4; D assignment may be TRBD1 or TRBD2 (5 bases each). Looked up from germline, CDR1 is SEHNR and CDR2 is FQNEAQ (reference sequence). The V end was cut by 5 bases, the J end by 8 bases, with 16 bases between. The CDR3 sequence is 14 residues long. CDR3 in amino acids: CASSVGTVGDIQYF. For the CDR3, the DNA is TGTGCCAGCAGCGTCGGGACGGTGGGGGACATTCAGTACTTC.

The table lists this clone with a count of one. The rearrangement uses TRBV28 and TRBJ1-4, with D perhaps TRBD1 (5 bases). This CDR3 is built from 16 residues. Trimming removed 2 bases from V and 8 bases from J, with 18 bases in between. The germline V gene has CDR1 MDHEN and CDR2 SYDVKM. CDR3 in amino acids: CASSLDGGRRSEKLFF. The CDR3 nucleotides are TGTGCCAGCAGTTTAGACGGGGGAAGGCGGTCCGAAAAACTGTTTTTT.

The CDR3 loop is CASSLRRNTEAFF. In nucleotides, the CDR3 is TGTGCCAGCAGCTTACGTAGGAACACTGAAGCTTTCTTT. The rearrangement joins TRBV7-3 to TRBJ1-1; D not resolved. The CDR3 contains 13 residues. Germline assignment: CDR1 SGHTA and CDR2 FQGTGA. V lost 2 bases and J 1 base, leaving 5 bases between the germline ends. The whole variable domain, remainder taken from reference TRBV7-3 and TRBJ1-1, is GAGVSQTPSNKVTEKGKYVELRCDPISGHTALYWYRQSLGQGPEFLIYFQGTGAADDSGLPNDRFFAVRPEGSVSTLKIQRTERGDSAVYLCASSLRRNTEAFFGQGTRLTVV.

The gene calls are TRBV7-9 and TRBJ2-3; D call uncertain. The CDR3 is 15 amino acids. V was clipped by 3 bases and J by 0 bases, with 10 bases between them. Germline V gene sequence: CDR1 SEHNR, CDR2 FQNEAQ (reference sequence). The CDR3 spells CASSLFLSSTDTQYF. The CDR3 DNA follows: TGTGCCAGCAGCTTGTTCCTGTCTAGCACAGATACGCAGTATTTT.

The V gene is TRBV7-8, the J gene TRBJ1-2; 8 bases fit TRBD1. Germline loops: CDR1 SGHVS, CDR2 FQNEAQ. The junction had 3 bases not matched to a gene; V was cut back by 5 bases and J by 4 bases. The CDR3 spans 13 residues. CDR3 sequence: CASSHDRGYGYTF. The CDR3 region has the DNA TGTGCCAGCAGCCACGACAGGGGCTATGGCTACACCTTC. Supplemented by reference TRBV7-8 and TRBJ1-2, the full variable domain reads GAGVSQSPRYKVAKRGQDVALRCDPISGHVSLFWYQQALGQGPEFLTYFQNEAQLDKSGLPSDRFFAERPEGSVSTLKIQRTQQEDSAVYLCASSHDRGYGYTFGSGTRLTVV.

J is TRBJ2-4 and V is TRBV6-1; D call uncertain. Germline V gives CDR1 MNHNS, CDR2 SASEGT. The V gene lost 2 bases and the J gene lost 9 bases, with 11 bases spanning the gap. The CDR3 has 13 amino acids. CDR3 residues: CASSEFLVGIQYF. The DNA of the CDR3 is TGTGCCAGCAGTGAATTCCTCGTGGGCATTCAGTACTTC.

CDR3 sequence (DNA): TGTGCCAGCAGCTTAGAAGCCGGCCCGAACACTGAAGCTTTCTTT. Protein product: CASSLEAGPNTEAFF. The chain uses TRBV7-6 and TRBJ1-1; D uncertain. V was cut by 1 base and J by 1 base, with 10 bases left in between. Looked up from germline, CDR1 is SGHVS and CDR2 is FNYEAQ. This CDR3 has 15 amino acids. Based on the CDR3 plus reference TRBV7-6 and TRBJ1-1, the full variable domain is GAGVSQSPRYKVTKRGQDVALRCDPISGHVSLYWYRQALGQGPEFLTYFNYEAQQDKSGLPNDRFSAERPEGSISTLTIQRTEQRDSAMYRCASSLEAGPNTEAFFGQGTRLTVV.

The chain is built from TRBV7-2 and TRBJ2-3; 9 nucleotides line up with TRBD1. CDR3 size: 16 residues. The V segment lost 5 bases and the J segment 2 bases; nucleotides outside the gene matches: 8. The germline V gene has CDR1 SGHTA and CDR2 FQGNSA. CDR3 nucleotides: TGTGCCAGCAGCCCCCGACAGGGGGGGTCCACAGATACGCAGTATTTT. Its protein product is CASSPRQGGSTDTQYF.